Listed below are T cell receptor beta chains from one sample, sequenced in a study of graft-versus-host responses after intestinal transplantation. Here immunoSEQ multiplex PCR was the method, and the copy in TCRdb shows in-frame clones only, minus some. Of just under 30,000 clones in the sample, approximately 80% were seen once. This specimen was ileum tissue, taken 98 days after intestinal transplantation. The receptors derive from a human patient who received an intestinal transplant, so some T cells may come from the graft donor. CDR3s include the opening cysteine and the closing phenylalanine or tryptophan. The D gene is left open where the match is weak. Only part of the rows carry a size: once, few, many, or a class if the clone is expanded.

d_call: -
clone_size: few
j_call: TRBJ2-7
v_call: TRBV4-1
cdr3_aa: CASSQTETYEQYF
cdr3_nt: TGCGCCAGCAGCCAGACAGAGACCTACGAGCAGTACTTC

d_call: TRBD2
clone_size: -
j_call: TRBJ2-7
v_call: TRBV13
cdr3_aa: CASTVAGGSSYEQYF
cdr3_nt: TGTGCCAGCACGGTAGCGGGGGGGAGCTCCTACGAGCAGTACTTC

d_call: -
clone_size: -
j_call: TRBJ2-3
v_call: TRBV11-2
cdr3_aa: CASLGGTITDTQYF
cdr3_nt: TGTGCCAGCTTAGGGGGGACTATCACAGATACGCAGTATTTT

d_call: TRBD2
clone_size: -
j_call: TRBJ2-1
v_call: TRBV6-6
cdr3_aa: CASRAGGEYNEQFF
cdr3_nt: TGTGCCAGCAGGGCGGGGGGGGAATACAATGAGCAGTTCTTC

d_call: -
clone_size: -
j_call: TRBJ1-1
v_call: TRBV6-4
cdr3_aa: CASSRWGNTEAFF
cdr3_nt: TGTGCCAGCAGTAGGTGGGGGAACACTGAAGCTTTCTTT

d_call: TRBD1
clone_size: -
j_call: TRBJ2-2
v_call: TRBV27
cdr3_aa: CASSPGQGAGEVGELFF
cdr3_nt: TGTGCCAGCTCTCCGGGACAGGGGGCGGGGGAGGTCGGGGAGCTGTTTTTT

d_call: -
clone_size: -
j_call: TRBJ1-1
v_call: TRBV9
cdr3_aa: CASSSSRGGNTEAFF
cdr3_nt: TGTGCCAGCAGCTCAAGCCGGGGAGGTAACACTGAAGCTTTCTTT

d_call: -
clone_size: -
j_call: TRBJ2-5
v_call: TRBV5-1
cdr3_aa: CASSLGLVETQYF
cdr3_nt: TGCGCCAGCAGCTTGGGGCTCGTAGAGACCCAGTACTTC

d_call: -
clone_size: -
j_call: TRBJ1-4
v_call: TRBV30
cdr3_aa: CAWSGTDVEKLFF
cdr3_nt: TGTGCCTGGAGCGGAACAGACGTTGAAAAACTGTTTTTT

d_call: -
clone_size: -
j_call: TRBJ2-1
v_call: TRBV18
cdr3_aa: CASSPPGAGLHNEQFF
cdr3_nt: TGTGCCAGCTCACCACCAGGCGCAGGGTTACACAATGAGCAGTTCTTC

d_call: -
clone_size: -
j_call: TRBJ1-1
v_call: TRBV6-6
cdr3_aa: CASSYSSRDPEAFF
cdr3_nt: TGTGCCAGCAGTTACTCGAGCCGAGATCCTGAAGCTTTCTTT

d_call: -
clone_size: -
j_call: TRBJ2-7
v_call: TRBV7-8
cdr3_aa: CASSRAPERGEQYF
cdr3_nt: TGTGCCAGCAGCCGGGCTCCGGAAAGGGGCGAGCAGTACTTC